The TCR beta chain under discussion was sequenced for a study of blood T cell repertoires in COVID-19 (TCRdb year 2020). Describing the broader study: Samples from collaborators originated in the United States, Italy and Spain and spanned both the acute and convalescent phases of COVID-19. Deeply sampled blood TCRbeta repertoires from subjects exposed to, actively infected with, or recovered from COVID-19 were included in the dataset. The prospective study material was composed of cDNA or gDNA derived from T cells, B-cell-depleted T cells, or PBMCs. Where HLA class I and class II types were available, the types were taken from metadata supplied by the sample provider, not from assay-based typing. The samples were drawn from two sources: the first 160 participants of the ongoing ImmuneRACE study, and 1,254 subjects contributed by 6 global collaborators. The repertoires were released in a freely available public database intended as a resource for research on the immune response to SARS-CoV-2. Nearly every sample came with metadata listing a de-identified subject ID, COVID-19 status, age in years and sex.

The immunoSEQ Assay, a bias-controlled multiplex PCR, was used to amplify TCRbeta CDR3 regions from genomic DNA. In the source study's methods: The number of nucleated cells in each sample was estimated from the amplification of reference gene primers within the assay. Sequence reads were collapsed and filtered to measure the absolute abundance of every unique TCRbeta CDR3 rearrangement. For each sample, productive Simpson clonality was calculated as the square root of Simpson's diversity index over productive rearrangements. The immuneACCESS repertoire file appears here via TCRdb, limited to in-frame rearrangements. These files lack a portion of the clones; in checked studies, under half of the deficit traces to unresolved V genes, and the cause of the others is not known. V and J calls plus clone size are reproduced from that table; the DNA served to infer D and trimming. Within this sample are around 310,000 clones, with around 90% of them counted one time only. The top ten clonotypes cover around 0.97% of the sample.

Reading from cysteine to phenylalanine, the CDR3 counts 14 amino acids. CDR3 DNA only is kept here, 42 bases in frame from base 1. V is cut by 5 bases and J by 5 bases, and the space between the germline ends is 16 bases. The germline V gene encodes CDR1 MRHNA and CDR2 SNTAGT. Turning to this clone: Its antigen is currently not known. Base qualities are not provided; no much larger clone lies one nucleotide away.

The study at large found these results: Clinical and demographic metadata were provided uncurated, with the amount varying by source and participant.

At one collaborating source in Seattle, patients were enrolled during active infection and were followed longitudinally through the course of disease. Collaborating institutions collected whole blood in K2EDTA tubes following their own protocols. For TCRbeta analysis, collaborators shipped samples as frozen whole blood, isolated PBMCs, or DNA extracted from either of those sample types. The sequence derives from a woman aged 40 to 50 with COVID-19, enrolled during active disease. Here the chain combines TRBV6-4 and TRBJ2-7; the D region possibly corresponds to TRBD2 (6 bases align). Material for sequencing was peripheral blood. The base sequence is TGTGCCAGCAGTCCCAACACCGGGGGTAACGAGCAGTACTTC. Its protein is CASSPNTGGNEQYF.